The 12 T cell receptor beta chains listed next were all sequenced from one sample in a study of cytomegalovirus exposure and HLA in healthy donors. Amplification used 60 Vbeta primers and 13 Jbeta primers. Profiling relied on immunoSEQ multiplex PCR, and the TCRdb table lists in-frame clones only, not all of them. Of roughly 130,000 clones listed, under 90% are singletons. What was sequenced was PBMCs. Receptors were obtained from a man between 18 and 29 years old in good health and CMV-seronegative.

This clone has a handful of counts. CDR3 in amino acids: CASSTGQGKEAQYF. CDR3 bases: TGCGCCAGCAGCACGGGACAGGGGAAGGAAGCCCAGTACTTC. The chain couples TRBV5-1 to TRBJ2-5; 10 bases match TRBD1. Trimming cost V 4 bases and J 9 bases; bases outside gene matches: 9. CDR3 length: 14 residues. Germline V gene data show CDR1 as SGHRS and CDR2 as YFSETQ.

The chain links TRBV11-2 to TRBJ1-5; D is ambiguous. V was pared by 1 base and J by 5 bases, with 3 bases between. Germline lookup yields CDR1 SGHAT and CDR2 FQNNGV. The length of the CDR3 is 12 residues. The CDR3 spells CASSLADQPQHF. CDR3 sequence (DNA): TGTGCCAGCAGCTTAGCGGATCAGCCCCAGCATTTT.

This chain links TRBV6-1 with TRBJ1-3; 7 positions agree with TRBD1. CDR1 and CDR2 (germline): MNHNS, SASEGT. The CDR3 contains 14 residues. V lost 5 bases and J lost 4; bases outside the gene matches: 5. DNA for the CDR3: TGTGCCAGCAGTCAAGGACAGGCGGGAAACACCATATATTTT. Its protein product is CASSQGQAGNTIYF.

The V and J genes are TRBV7-8 and TRBJ1-2; TRBD1 agrees at 9 bases. Trimming removed 2 bases from V and 7 bases from J; junction bases left unmatched: 8. Germline values: CDR1 SGHVS, CDR2 FQNEAQ. The CDR3 contains 15 residues. The CDR3 DNA is TGTGCCAGCAGCTTAAGACTCCGGGACAGGGCTGGCTACACCTTC. Translation gives CASSLRLRDRAGYTF. The full variable domain, its missing parts supplied by reference TRBV7-8 and TRBJ1-2, is GAGVSQSPRYKVAKRGQDVALRCDPISGHVSLFWYQQALGQGPEFLTYFQNEAQLDKSGLPSDRFFAERPEGSVSTLKIQRTQQEDSAVYLCASSLRLRDRAGYTFGSGTRLTVV.

The chain is built from TRBV10-3 and TRBJ2-7; D remains ambiguous. This CDR3 contains 13 residues. Germline CDR1 reads ENHRY; CDR2 reads SYGVKD. Deletions cut 0 bases from V and 5 bases from J, with 8 bases between. CDR3 nucleotide sequence: TGTGCCATCAGTGAGTCGACTCCTCACGAGCAGTACTTC. This gives the protein CAISESTPHEQYF.

This sequence joins TRBV10-3 and TRBJ2-7; D is perhaps TRBD1 (6 bases). Trimming took off 4 bases at V and 0 bases at J, with 19 bases between the two ends. In germline, CDR1 is ENHRY, CDR2 SYGVKD. CDR3 length: 17 amino acids. The CDR3 nucleotides are TGTGCCATCAGTGCCCAATCGACAGGAGCCAACTCCTACGAGCAGTACTTC. Translation: CAISAQSTGANSYEQYF.

This chain links TRBV6-5 with TRBJ1-2, with a weak D call TRBD1 (6 bases). Per germline, CDR1 MNHEY and CDR2 SVGAGI. V lost 4 bases and J 4 bases, leaving 16 bases between the germline ends. The CDR3 is made up of 15 amino acids. CDR3 bases: TGTGCCAGCAGTTCCCCGACAGGAGCCTCCTATGGCTACACCTTC. Protein product: CASSSPTGASYGYTF.

This clone was seen only a few times. The V and J genes are TRBV4-3 and TRBJ2-7, with TRBD2 identical over 8 bases. V lost 4 bases to trimming and J lost 2 bases; unmatched junction nucleotides: 7. Germline loops: CDR1 LGHNA, CDR2 YSLEER. This CDR3 spans 15 amino acids. The CDR3 spells CASSPELAVAYEQYF. For the CDR3, the DNA is TGCGCCAGCAGCCCCGAACTAGCGGTTGCCTACGAGCAGTACTTC.

The chain has TRBV5-6 and TRBJ1-6; 8 nucleotides agree with TRBD1. With 4 bases clipped from V and 5 bases from J, the junction kept 11 bases outside the gene matches. Germline V gene sequence: CDR1 SGHDT, CDR2 YYEEEE. The CDR3 spans 17 residues. The CDR3 bases are TGTGCCAGCAGCCCCCCGGGGGGACAGGATCATAATTCACCCCTCCACTTT. It yields the protein CASSPPGGQDHNSPLHF.

The chain has TRBV7-2 and TRBJ2-3; D is possibly TRBD2 (7 bases). Deletions cut 3 bases from V and 3 bases from J, with 22 bases between. The CDR3 totals 18 residues. Per germline, CDR1 SGHTA and CDR2 FQGNSA. The CDR3 DNA reads TGTGCCAGCAGCTTTACGCTCTGGGGGGGGCGGGAGACAGATACGCAGTATTTT. It is translated as CASSFTLWGGRETDTQYF. The whole variable domain, remainder taken from reference TRBV7-2 and TRBJ2-3, is GAGVSQSPSNKVTEKGKDVELRCDPISGHTALYWYRQSLGQGLEFLIYFQGNSAPDKSGLPSDRFSAERTGGSVSTLTIQRTQQEDSAVYLCASSFTLWGGRETDTQYFGPGTRLTVL.

The chain uses TRBV7-2 and TRBJ2-5; TRBD1 is a possible D gene (5 bases). Germline CDR1 and CDR2: SGHTA and FQGNSA. V was clipped by 8 bases and J by 4 bases, with 20 bases between them. This CDR3 comprises 15 residues. The CDR3 DNA is TGTGCCAGCCAATCCAGATCAGGGTTGCGAGAGACCCAGTACTTC. It encodes CASQSRSGLRETQYF.

V and J are TRBV29-1 and TRBJ2-3; TRBD2 is a possible D gene (5 bases). In germline, CDR1 is SQVTM, CDR2 ANQGSEA. The CDR3 has 11 residues. Trimming took off 6 bases at V and 8 bases at J, with 12 bases between the two ends. The CDR3 DNA sequence: TGCAGCGTCCCTGGACTGATTACGCAGTATTTT. Protein sequence: CSVPGLITQYF.